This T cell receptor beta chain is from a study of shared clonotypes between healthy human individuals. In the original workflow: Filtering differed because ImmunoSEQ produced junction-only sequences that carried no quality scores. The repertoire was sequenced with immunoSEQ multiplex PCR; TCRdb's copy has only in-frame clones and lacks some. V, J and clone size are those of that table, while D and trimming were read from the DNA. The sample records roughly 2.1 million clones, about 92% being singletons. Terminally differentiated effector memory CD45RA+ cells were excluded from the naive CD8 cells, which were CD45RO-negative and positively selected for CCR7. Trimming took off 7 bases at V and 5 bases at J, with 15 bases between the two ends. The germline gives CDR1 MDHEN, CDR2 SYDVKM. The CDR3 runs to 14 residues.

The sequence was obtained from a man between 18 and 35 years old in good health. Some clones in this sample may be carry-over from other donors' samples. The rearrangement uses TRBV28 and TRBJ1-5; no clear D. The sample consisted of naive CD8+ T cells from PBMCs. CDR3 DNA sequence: TGTGCCAGCAAGGGAAGGTCCGGACATCAGCCCCAGCATTTT. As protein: CASKGRSGHQPQHF. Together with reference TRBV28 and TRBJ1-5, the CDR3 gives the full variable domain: DVKVTQSSRYLVKRTGEKVFLECVQDMDHENMFWYRQDPGLGLRLIYFSYDVKMKEKGDIPEGYSVSREKKERFSLILESASTNQTSMYLCASKGRSGHQPQHFGDGTRLSIL.